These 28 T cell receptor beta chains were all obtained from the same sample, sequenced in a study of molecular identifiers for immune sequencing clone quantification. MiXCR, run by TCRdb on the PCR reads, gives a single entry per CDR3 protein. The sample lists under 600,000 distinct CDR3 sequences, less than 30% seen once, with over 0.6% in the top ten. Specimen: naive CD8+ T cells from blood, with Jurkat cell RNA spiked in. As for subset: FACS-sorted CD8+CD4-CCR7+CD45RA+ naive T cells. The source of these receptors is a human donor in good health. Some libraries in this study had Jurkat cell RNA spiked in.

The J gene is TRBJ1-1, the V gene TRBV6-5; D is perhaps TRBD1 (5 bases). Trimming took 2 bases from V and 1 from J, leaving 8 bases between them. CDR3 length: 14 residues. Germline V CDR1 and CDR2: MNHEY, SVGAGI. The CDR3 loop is CASSYGGSNTEAFF. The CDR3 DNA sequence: TGTGCCAGCAGTTACGGGGGGTCGAACACTGAAGCTTTCTTT.

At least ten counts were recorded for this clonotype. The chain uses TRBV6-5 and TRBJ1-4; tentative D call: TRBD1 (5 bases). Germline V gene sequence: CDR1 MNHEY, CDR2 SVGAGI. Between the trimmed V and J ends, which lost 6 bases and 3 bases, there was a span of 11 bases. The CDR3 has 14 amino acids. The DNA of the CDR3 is TGTGCCAGCAGCCCGGACATGCCTAATGAAAAACTGTTTTTT. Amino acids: CASSPDMPNEKLFF.

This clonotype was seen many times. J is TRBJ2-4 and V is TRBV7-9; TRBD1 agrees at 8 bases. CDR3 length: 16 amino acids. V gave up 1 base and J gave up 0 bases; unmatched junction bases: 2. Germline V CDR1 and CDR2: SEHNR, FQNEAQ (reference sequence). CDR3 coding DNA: TGTGCCAGCAGCTTAGGACAGGGGCAAGCCAAAAACATTCAGTACTTC. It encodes CASSLGQGQAKNIQYF. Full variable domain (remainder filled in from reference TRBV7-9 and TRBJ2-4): DTGVSQNPRHKITKRGQNVTFRCDPISEHNRLYWYRQTLGQGPEFLTYFQNEAQLEKSRLLSDRFSAERPKGSFSTLEIQRTEQGDSAMYLCASSLGQGQAKNIQYFGAGTRLSVL.

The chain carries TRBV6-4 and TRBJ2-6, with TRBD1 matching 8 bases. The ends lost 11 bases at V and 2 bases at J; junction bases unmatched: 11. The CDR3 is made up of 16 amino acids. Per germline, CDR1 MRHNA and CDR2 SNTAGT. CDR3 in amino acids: CAGTSAGGPGANVLTF. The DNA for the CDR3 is TGTGCCGGCACTTCGGCAGGGGGCCCTGGGGCCAACGTCCTGACTTTC.

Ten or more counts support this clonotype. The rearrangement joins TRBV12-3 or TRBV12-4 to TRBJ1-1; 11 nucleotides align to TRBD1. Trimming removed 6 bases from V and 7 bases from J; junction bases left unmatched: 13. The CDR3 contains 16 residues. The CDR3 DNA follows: TGTGCCAGCAGATTTTGGGACAGGGGGGTTGGTGGTGAAGCTTTCTTT. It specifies CASRFWDRGVGGEAFF.

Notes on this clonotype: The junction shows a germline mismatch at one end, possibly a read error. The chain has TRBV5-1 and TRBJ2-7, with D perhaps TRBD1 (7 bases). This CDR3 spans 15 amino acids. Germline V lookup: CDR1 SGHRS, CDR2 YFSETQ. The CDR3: CASGLEGQSVYEQYF. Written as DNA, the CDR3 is TGCGCCAGCGGCTTGGAGGGACAGAGTGTGTACGAGCAGTACTTC.

CDR3 protein: CATSDLTSGYNEQFF. The DNA of the CDR3 is TGTGCCACCAGTGATTTGACTAGCGGTTACAATGAGCAGTTCTTC. The V gene is TRBV24-1, the J gene TRBJ2-1; 8 bases are a match to TRBD2. Germline CDR1 reads KGHDR; CDR2 reads SFDVKD. V trimming: 0 bases; J trimming: 4 bases; junction bases outside the gene matches: 1. The CDR3 is made up of 15 amino acids.

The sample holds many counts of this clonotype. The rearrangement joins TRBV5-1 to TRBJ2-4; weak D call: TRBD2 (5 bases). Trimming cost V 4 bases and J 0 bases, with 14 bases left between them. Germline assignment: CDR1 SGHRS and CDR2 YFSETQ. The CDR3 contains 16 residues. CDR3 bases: TGCGCCAGCAGCCCGGACTTCCTGGAAGCCAAAAACATTCAGTACTTC. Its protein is CASSPDFLEAKNIQYF. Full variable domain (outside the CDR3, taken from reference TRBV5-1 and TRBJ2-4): KAGVTQTPRYLIKTRGQQVTLSCSPISGHRSVSWYQQTPGQGLQFLFEYFSETQRNKGNFPGRFSGRQFSNSRSEMNVSTLELGDSALYLCASSPDFLEAKNIQYFGAGTRLSVL.

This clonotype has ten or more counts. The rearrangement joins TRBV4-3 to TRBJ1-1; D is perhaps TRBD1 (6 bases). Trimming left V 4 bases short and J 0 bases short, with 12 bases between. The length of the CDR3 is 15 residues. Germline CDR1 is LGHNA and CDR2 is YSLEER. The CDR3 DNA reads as TGCGCCAGCAGCCCCCAACAGGGTTTGAACACTGAAGCTTTCTTT. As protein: CASSPQQGLNTEAFF.

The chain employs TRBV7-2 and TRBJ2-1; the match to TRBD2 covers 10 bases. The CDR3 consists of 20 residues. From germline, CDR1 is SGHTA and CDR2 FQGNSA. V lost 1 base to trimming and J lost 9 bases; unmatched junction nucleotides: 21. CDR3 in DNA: TGTGCCAGCAGCTTAGGTCGGCTAGCGGGAGAGTGGTTGAGGAATAGTGAGCAGTTCTTC. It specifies CASSLGRLAGEWLRNSEQFF.

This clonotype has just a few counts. The CDR3 loop reads CASSWSGVGTEAFF. DNA of the CDR3: TGTGCCAGCAGCTGGAGCGGGGTGGGCACTGAAGCTTTCTTT. The chain is built from TRBV5-8 and TRBJ1-1, with D unclear. Germline V gene sequence: CDR1 SGHTS, CDR2 YDEGEE. The CDR3 spans 14 residues. V dropped 3 bases and J dropped 4 bases, with 13 bases sitting between them.

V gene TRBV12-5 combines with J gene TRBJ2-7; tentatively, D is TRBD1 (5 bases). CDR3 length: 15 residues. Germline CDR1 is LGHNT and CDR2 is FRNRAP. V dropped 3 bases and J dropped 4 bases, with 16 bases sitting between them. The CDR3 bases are TGTGCTAGTGGTTTTTTCCAAAATCAGGGATACGAGCAGTACTTC. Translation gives CASGFFQNQGYEQYF.

CDR3 sequence: CASSPLAGGPKITGELFF. The CDR3, as DNA: TGTGCCAGCAGTCCCCTAGCAGGAGGGCCTAAAATCACCGGGGAGCTGTTTTTT. This chain links TRBV28 with TRBJ2-2; D possibly corresponds to TRBD2 (6 bases). Trimming pared 5 bases from V and 4 bases from J, leaving 23 bases between. This CDR3 comprises 18 residues. Germline CDR1 and CDR2: MDHEN and SYDVKM.

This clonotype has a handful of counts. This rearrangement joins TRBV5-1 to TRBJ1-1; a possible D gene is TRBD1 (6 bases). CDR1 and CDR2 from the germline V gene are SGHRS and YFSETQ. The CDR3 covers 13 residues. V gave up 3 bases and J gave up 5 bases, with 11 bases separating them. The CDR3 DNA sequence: TGCGCCAGCAGCTCCCCGACAGGTACTGAAGCTTTCTTT. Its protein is CASSSPTGTEAFF.

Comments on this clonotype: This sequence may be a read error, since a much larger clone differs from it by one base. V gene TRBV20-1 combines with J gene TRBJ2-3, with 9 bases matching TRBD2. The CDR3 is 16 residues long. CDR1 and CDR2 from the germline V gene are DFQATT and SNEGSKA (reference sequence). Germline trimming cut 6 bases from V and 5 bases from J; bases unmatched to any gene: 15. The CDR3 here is CSARTLAGTYRDTQYF. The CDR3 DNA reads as TGCAGTGCCCGCACCCTAGCGGGGACCTACAGAGATACGCAGTATTTT.

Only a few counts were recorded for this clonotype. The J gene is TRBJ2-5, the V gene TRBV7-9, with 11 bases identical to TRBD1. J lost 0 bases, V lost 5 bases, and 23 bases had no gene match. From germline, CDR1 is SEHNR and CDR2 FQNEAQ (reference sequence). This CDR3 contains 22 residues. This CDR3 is CASSPPLGTGGNRGLDQETQYF. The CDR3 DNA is TGTGCCAGCAGCCCGCCCCTTGGGACAGGGGGTAATAGGGGCCTGGACCAAGAGACCCAGTACTTC.

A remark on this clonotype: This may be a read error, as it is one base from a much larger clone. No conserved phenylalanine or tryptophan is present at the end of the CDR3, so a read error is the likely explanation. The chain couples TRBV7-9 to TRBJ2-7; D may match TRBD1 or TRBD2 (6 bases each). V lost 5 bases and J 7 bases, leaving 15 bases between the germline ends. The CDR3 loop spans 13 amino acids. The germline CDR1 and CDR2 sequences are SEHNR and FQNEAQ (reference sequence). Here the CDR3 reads CASSPGAASEQYY. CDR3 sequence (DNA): TGTGCCAGCAGCCCGGGGGCCGCCAGTGAGCAGTACTAC.

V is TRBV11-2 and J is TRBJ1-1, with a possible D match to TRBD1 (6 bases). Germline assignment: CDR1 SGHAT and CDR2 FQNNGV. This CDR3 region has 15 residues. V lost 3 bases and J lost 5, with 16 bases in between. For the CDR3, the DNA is TGTGCCAGCAGCTTCGGAGGGGGAGGGTGGACTGAAGCTTTCTTT. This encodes CASSFGGGGWTEAFF.

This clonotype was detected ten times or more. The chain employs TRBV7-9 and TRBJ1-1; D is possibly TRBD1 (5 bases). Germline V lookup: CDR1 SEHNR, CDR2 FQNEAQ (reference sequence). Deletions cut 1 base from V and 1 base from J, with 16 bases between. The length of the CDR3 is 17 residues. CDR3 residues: CASSLDQGGGWNTEAFF. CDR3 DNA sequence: TGTGCCAGCAGCTTAGATCAGGGAGGAGGTTGGAACACTGAAGCTTTCTTT.

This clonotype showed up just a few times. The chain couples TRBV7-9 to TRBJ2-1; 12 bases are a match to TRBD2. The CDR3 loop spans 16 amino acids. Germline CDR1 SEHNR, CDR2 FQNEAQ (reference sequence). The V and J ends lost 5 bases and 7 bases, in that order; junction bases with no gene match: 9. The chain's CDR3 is CASSPYPGLAGNEQFF. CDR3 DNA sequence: TGTGCCAGCAGCCCGTACCCCGGACTAGCGGGGAATGAGCAGTTCTTC.

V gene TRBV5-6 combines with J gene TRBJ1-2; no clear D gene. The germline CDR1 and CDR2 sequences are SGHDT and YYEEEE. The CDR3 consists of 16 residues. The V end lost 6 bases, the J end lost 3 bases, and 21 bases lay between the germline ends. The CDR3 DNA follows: TGTGCCAGCAAATTAGGCGCGGTCGCCGCTCACTATGGCTACACCTTC. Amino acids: CASKLGAVAAHYGYTF.

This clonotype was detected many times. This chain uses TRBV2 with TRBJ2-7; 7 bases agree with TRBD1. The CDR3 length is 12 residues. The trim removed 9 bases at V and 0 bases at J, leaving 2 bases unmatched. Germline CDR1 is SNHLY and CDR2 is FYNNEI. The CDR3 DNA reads TGTGCCAGTGACAGGGACTCCTACGAGCAGTACTTC. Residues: CASDRDSYEQYF.

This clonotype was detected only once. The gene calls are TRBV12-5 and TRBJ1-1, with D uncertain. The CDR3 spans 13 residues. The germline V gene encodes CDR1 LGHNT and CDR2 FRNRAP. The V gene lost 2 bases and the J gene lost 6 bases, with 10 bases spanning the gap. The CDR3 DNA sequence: TGTGCTAGTGGTTTGTGGAGGGCCCCTGAAGCTTTCTTT. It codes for CASGLWRAPEAFF.

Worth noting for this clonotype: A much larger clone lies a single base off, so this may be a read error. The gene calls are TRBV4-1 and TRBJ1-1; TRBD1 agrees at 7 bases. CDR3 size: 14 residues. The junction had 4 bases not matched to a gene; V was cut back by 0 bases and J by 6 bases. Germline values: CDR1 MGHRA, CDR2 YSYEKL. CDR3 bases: TGCGCCAGCAGCCAAGAAGGGGGCTGGGCTGAAGCTTTCTTT. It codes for CASSQEGGWAEAFF.

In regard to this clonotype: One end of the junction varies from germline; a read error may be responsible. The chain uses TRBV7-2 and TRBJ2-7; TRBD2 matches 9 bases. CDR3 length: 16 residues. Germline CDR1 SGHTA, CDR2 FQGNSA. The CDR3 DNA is TGTGCCAGCAGATTAGTTGGCGGGGGGGCTAGCTACGAGCAGTACTTC. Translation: CASRLVGGGASYEQYF.

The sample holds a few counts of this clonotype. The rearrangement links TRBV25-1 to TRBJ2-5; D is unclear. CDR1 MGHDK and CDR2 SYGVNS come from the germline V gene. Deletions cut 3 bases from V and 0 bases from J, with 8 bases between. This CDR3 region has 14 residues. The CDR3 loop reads CASSDFEYQETQYF. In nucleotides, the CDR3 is TGTGCCAGCAGTGATTTCGAGTACCAAGAGACCCAGTACTTC.

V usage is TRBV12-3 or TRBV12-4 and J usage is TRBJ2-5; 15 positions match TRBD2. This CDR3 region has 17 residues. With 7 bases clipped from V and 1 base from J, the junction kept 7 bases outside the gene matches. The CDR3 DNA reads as TGTGCCAGCATTCCAGGGACTAGCGGGGGGACCCAAGAGACCCAGTACTTC. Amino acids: CASIPGTSGGTQETQYF.

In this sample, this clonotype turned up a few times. CDR3 residues: CASSIDSSYEQYF. CDR3 in DNA: TGTGCCAGTAGTATCGACAGCTCCTACGAGCAGTACTTC. The chain links TRBV19 to TRBJ2-7; tentatively, D is TRBD1 (5 bases). The ends were cut back, 3 bases at V and 0 bases at J, with 6 bases in the middle. The CDR3 covers 13 residues. CDR1 is LNHDA and CDR2 is SQIVND in the germline V gene (reference sequence).